The T cell receptor beta chain described here comes from a study of cytomegalovirus exposure and HLA in healthy donors. Across the study: A previous analysis identified approximately 110 million unique TCR beta sequences derived from around 180 million T cells.

The study ran its PCR with 60 Vbeta and 13 Jbeta primers. TCRdb's copy holds only in-frame clones and misses some; the assay was immunoSEQ multiplex PCR. Of around 65,000 clones listed, roughly 80% are singletons. Study-wide results and limits: Specific recognition of CMV antigens was confirmed in vitro for a few chains (all CMV-associated). In a later analysis, HLA-associated beta chains showed higher expansion and lower generation probabilities than comparable chains. A later analysis found most CMV-associated TCR beta chains apparently HLA-restricted.

Turning to this clone: Its antigen is unidentified.

Germline lookup yields CDR1 MNHNS and CDR2 SASEGT. The CDR3 sequence is 14 residues long. Trimming took off 4 bases at V and 3 bases at J, with 9 bases between the two ends. J is TRBJ1-4 and V is TRBV6-1; D remains ambiguous. The sample consisted of PBMCs. This TCR came from a girl aged 10 to 17 in good health and CMV-seropositive. Here the CDR3 DNA reads TGTGCCAGCAGTGCTTGGAGTCCTAATGAAAAACTGTTTTTT. Amino acids: CASSAWSPNEKLFF.